The clone carrying this T cell receptor beta chain occurred a few times. The antigen remains unidentified. Relative to the germline gene, one junction end is altered; a read error may explain this. The entry originates in a study of blood T cells in healthy people across ages. Whole-study context: Capturing about one barcoded beta molecule per two T cells was achieved by template switching.

Regarding the study as a whole: A strong correlation was seen between TCR beta diversity and naive T cell percentage. Observed TCR beta diversity per million T cells went down as age went up. This fall followed a roughly linear course with age.

With a J-beta primer mix and a sample-barcoded 5' primer, a second PCR ran about 7 to 12 cycles. From each sample, at least 3 million paired-end reads containing CDR3 were obtained. A single record per CDR3 protein comes from TCRdb applying MiXCR to the 5' RACE reads. The table shows about 970,000 distinct CDR3 sequences, with roughly half occurring only once. CDR3 size: 13 residues. Per the germline V gene, CDR1 is SGHAT and CDR2 is FQNNGV. The chain employs TRBV11-2 and TRBJ1-2; D not certain. The sequence was collected from a woman aged 60-70 years in good health. Specimen: blood. CDR3 nucleotides: TGTGCCAGCAGCTCGCCCCGGCTCTATGGTTACACCTTC. Residues: CASSSPRLYGYTF.